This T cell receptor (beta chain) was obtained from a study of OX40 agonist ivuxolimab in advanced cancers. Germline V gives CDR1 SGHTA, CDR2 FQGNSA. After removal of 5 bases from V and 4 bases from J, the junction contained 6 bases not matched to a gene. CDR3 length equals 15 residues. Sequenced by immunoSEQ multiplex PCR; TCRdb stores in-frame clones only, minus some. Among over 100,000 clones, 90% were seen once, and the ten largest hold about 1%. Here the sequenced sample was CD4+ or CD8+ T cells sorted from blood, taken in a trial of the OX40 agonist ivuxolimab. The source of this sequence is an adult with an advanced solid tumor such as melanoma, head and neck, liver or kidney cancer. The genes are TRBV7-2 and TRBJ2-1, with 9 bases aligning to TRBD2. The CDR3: CASSRISGSYNEQFF. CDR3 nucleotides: TGTGCCAGCAGCCGTATTAGCGGGAGTTACAATGAGCAGTTCTTC.